These T cell receptor beta chains were read from a single sample in a study of shared clonotypes between healthy human individuals. Sequencing was performed with immunoSEQ multiplex PCR; in TCRdb, only in-frame clones are kept and a portion is missing. The table lists about 2.1 million clones, around 95% of them singletons. The sample was naive CD8+ T cells from PBMCs. The receptors were sampled from a man younger than 30 in good health. Some clones in this sample may be carry-over from other donors' samples. Each CDR3 is given with its conserved first and last residue. The D gene is left open where the match is weak. Clone size is given for some rows only: seen once, a few or many times, or a class if the clone is expanded.

-,-,TRBJ2-7,TRBV9,CASSVGYPTNEQYF,TGTGCCAGCAGCGTAGGGTACCCCACTAACGAGCAGTACTTC
-,-,TRBJ2-7,TRBV27,CASSLRGSRYEQYF,TGTGCCAGCAGTTTACGGGGTAGTCGCTACGAGCAGTACTTC
-,TRBD1,TRBJ2-1,TRBV27,CASSWTGRSYNEQFF,TGTGCCAGCAGTTGGACAGGGCGCTCCTACAATGAGCAGTTCTTC
-,TRBD2,TRBJ2-7,TRBV2,CASLTSWEQYF,TGTGCCAGCTTGACTAGCTGGGAGCAGTACTTC
-,-,TRBJ1-5,TRBV19,CASSIDGEGFGNQPQHF,TGTGCCAGTAGTATAGACGGGGAAGGGTTTGGCAATCAGCCCCAGCATTTT
-,-,TRBJ2-2,TRBV9,CASSVGASGRQTGELFF,TGTGCCAGCAGCGTAGGGGCGTCCGGGAGACAAACCGGGGAGCTGTTTTTT
-,-,TRBJ2-1,TRBV19,CASSIGTYEQFF,TGTGCCAGTAGTATCGGAACCTATGAGCAGTTCTTC
-,-,TRBJ1-2,TRBV11-2,CASSPTLGMYGYTF,TGTGCCAGCAGCCCCACCTTAGGGATGTATGGCTACACCTTC
-,-,TRBJ2-7,TRBV11-2,CASSLARGYGSSYEQYF,TGTGCCAGCAGCTTAGCGAGGGGATATGGGAGCTCCTACGAGCAGTACTTC
-,-,TRBJ2-3,TRBV7-6,CASSLGQRGISTDTQYF,TGTGCCAGCAGTTTAGGACAGCGGGGAATAAGCACAGATACGCAGTATTTT
-,-,TRBJ1-1,TRBV11-2,CASSLDWGTRNTEAFF,TGTGCCAGCAGCTTAGATTGGGGGACAAGGAACACTGAAGCTTTCTTT
once,TRBD2,TRBJ2-1,TRBV7-9,CASSLAGAGVLDEQFF,TGTGCCAGCAGCTTAGCTGGAGCGGGAGTGTTGGATGAGCAGTTCTTC
-,TRBD1,TRBJ2-5,TRBV13,CASSLDLTGGQTQYF,TGTGCCAGCAGCTTAGACTTAACAGGGGGGCAGACCCAGTACTTC
-,-,TRBJ2-4,TRBV5-5,CASSLDDREVNIQYF,TGTGCCAGCAGCTTGGATGACAGGGAGGTTAACATTCAGTACTTC
-,-,TRBJ1-1,TRBV27,CASSQGHTSTNFLNTEAFF,TGTGCCAGCAGTCAGGGACACACGTCGACCAATTTTTTAAACACTGAAGCTTTCTTT